The 16 T cell receptor beta chains in this list originate from one sample, sequenced in a study of shared clonotypes between healthy human individuals. Clones were read by immunoSEQ multiplex PCR, and TCRdb kept only the in-frame ones, dropping some. The data contain fewer than 500,000 clones, roughly 79% of them singletons. Material: PBMCs. The source of these receptors is a woman aged 40 to 55 in good health. Some clones in this sample may be carry-over from other donors' samples.

The chain couples TRBV9 to TRBJ2-1; 9 bases fit TRBD2. J lost 7 bases, V lost 5 bases, and 7 bases had no gene match. Per the germline V gene, CDR1 is SGDLS and CDR2 is YYNGEE. The CDR3 totals 14 residues. CDR3 bases: TGTGCCAGCAGACCTAGCGGGGCGGAAAATGAGCAGTTCTTC. This translates into CASRPSGAENEQFF. Variable domain in full (rest from reference TRBV9 and TRBJ2-1): DSGVTQTPKHLITATGQRVTLRCSPRSGDLSVYWYQQSLDQGLQFLIQYYNGEERAKGNILERFSAQQFPDLHSELNLSSLELGDSALYFCASRPSGAENEQFFGPGTRLTVL.

The rearrangement joins TRBV7-3 to TRBJ1-2; 8 positions agree with TRBD1. J lost 4 bases, V lost 5 bases, and 3 bases had no gene match. This CDR3 is built from 13 residues. Looked up from germline, CDR1 is SGHTA and CDR2 is FQGTGA. Here the CDR3 reads CASSIGTGYGYTF. The DNA for the CDR3 is TGTGCCAGCAGCATCGGGACAGGCTATGGCTACACCTTC.

The gene calls are TRBV2 and TRBJ2-7; D perhaps matches TRBD2 (6 bases). The CDR3 is 13 residues long. V dropped 7 bases and J dropped 3 bases, with 13 bases sitting between them. Germline assignment: CDR1 SNHLY and CDR2 FYNNEI. The CDR3 loop is CASKGTLLYEQYF. The CDR3, as DNA: TGTGCCAGCAAAGGGACTCTCCTCTACGAGCAGTACTTC.

DNA of the CDR3: TGTGCCAGCAGCCCACTCGGGGCTAGAGGGAGAGATACGCAGTATTTT. Protein: CASSPLGARGRDTQYF. The genes are TRBV14 and TRBJ2-3, with D perhaps matching TRBD1 or TRBD2 (5 bases each). Trimming removed 4 bases at V and 5 bases at J, with 19 bases between. The germline V gene encodes CDR1 SGHDN and CDR2 FVKESK. The CDR3 is 16 amino acids. The full variable domain, in which reference TRBV14 and TRBJ2-3 provide the parts outside the CDR3, is EAGVTQFPSHSVIEKGQTVTLRCDPISGHDNLYWYRRVMGKEIKFLLHFVKESKQDESGMPNNRFLAERTGGTYSTLKVQPAELEDSGVYFCASSPLGARGRDTQYFGPGTRLTVL.

The rearrangement joins TRBV7-6 to TRBJ2-3, with 12 bases that match TRBD1. Trimming cost V 5 bases and J 1 base; bases outside gene matches: 4. Germline V gene data show CDR1 as SGHVS and CDR2 as FNYEAQ. The CDR3 has 16 residues. CDR3 amino acids: CASSQGTGGRTDTQYF. In DNA form, the CDR3 reads TGTGCCAGCAGCCAAGGGACAGGGGGCCGCACAGATACGCAGTATTTT.

The V gene is TRBV27, the J gene TRBJ2-3; 12 bases line up with TRBD2. The J segment lost 6 bases and the V segment lost 5 bases, leaving 6 bases of the junction unmatched. The germline gives CDR1 MNHEY, CDR2 SMNVEV (reference sequence). The CDR3 totals 15 residues. CDR3 residues: CASSLRLAGVDTQYF. CDR3 sequence (DNA): TGTGCCAGCAGTCTACGACTAGCGGGAGTGGATACGCAGTATTTT.

The genes are TRBV18 and TRBJ1-3; D gene unclear. Trimming took 0 bases from V and 1 from J, leaving 7 bases between them. This CDR3 has 15 residues. Per the germline V gene, CDR1 is KGHSH and CDR2 is LQKENI. CDR3 nucleotides: TGTGCCAGCTCACCACCCACGTCGTCTGGAAACACCATATATTTT. Translation: CASSPPTSSGNTIYF.

The chain employs TRBV2 and TRBJ2-3; 15 bases line up with TRBD2. The CDR3 totals 16 residues. With V trimmed by 8 bases and J by 4 bases, 7 bases remained unmatched. CDR1 and CDR2 from the germline V gene are SNHLY and FYNNEI. CDR3 bases: TGTGCCAGCTCAAGGACTAGCGGGAGGGGCGCAGATACGCAGTATTTT. It specifies CASSRTSGRGADTQYF.

The gene calls are TRBV7-8 and TRBJ1-2, with D possibly TRBD1 on 6 matching bases. CDR3 size: 17 residues. The V gene lost 5 bases and the J gene lost 4 bases, with 23 bases spanning the gap. Germline V CDR1 and CDR2: SGHVS, FQNEAQ. The CDR3 protein is CASSGRVQGSIGYGYTF. CDR3 coding DNA: TGTGCCAGCAGCGGGCGGGTACAGGGAAGTATAGGCTATGGCTACACCTTC.

This clone was seen once. This chain links TRBV2 with TRBJ2-3; TRBD2 matches at 11 bases. This CDR3 has 14 amino acids. Germline values: CDR1 SNHLY, CDR2 FYNNEI. V lost 6 bases and J lost 6; bases outside the gene matches: 5. The CDR3 is CASRRASGRDTQYF. CDR3 nucleotides: TGTGCCAGCAGGAGGGCTAGCGGGAGGGATACGCAGTATTTT. Based on the CDR3 plus reference TRBV2 and TRBJ2-3, the full variable domain is EPEVTQTPSHQVTQMGQEVILRCVPISNHLYFYWYRQILGQKVEFLVSFYNNEISEKSEIFDDQFSVERPDGSNFTLKIRSTKLEDSAMYFCASRRASGRDTQYFGPGTRLTVL.

The chain carries TRBV30 and TRBJ2-1; TRBD2 is a possible D gene (6 bases). Between the trimmed V and J ends, which lost 1 base and 4 bases, there was a span of 11 bases. This CDR3 comprises 14 residues. The germline V gene has CDR1 GTSNPN and CDR2 SVGIG (reference sequence). The CDR3 DNA sequence: TGTGCCTGGAGTGCCGATAGCGGTTACAATGAGCAGTTCTTC. This encodes CAWSADSGYNEQFF.

As concerns this clone: A read error is possible here, since a much larger clone lies one base away. V gene TRBV28 combines with J gene TRBJ2-3; 10 bases align to TRBD2. This CDR3 spans 15 amino acids. The V and J ends lost 6 bases and 0 bases, in that order; junction bases with no gene match: 3. Germline-derived CDR1 and CDR2 are MDHEN and SYDVKM. The CDR3 loop reads CASRETSGSTDTQYF. CDR3 in DNA: TGTGCCAGCAGAGAGACTAGCGGGAGCACAGATACGCAGTATTTT.

The gene calls are TRBV11-2 and TRBJ2-4; D not certain. CDR1 and CDR2 from the germline V gene are SGHAT and FQNNGV. The length of the CDR3 is 15 residues. Trimming removed 8 bases from V and 1 base from J, with 15 bases in between. CDR3 loop: CASRDRAGAKNIQYF. The CDR3 coding sequence is TGTGCCAGCCGAGACCGGGCAGGTGCCAAAAACATTCAGTACTTC.

In nucleotides, the CDR3 is TGTGCCAGCAGGGCATCACACACCATATATTTT. Translated: CASRASHTIYF. The chain recombines TRBV2 with TRBJ1-3, with D unclear. With 6 bases removed from V and 8 bases from J, the gap between germline ends came to 8 bases. CDR1 and CDR2 (germline): SNHLY, FYNNEI. The CDR3 totals 11 residues. Drawing the rest from reference TRBV2 and TRBJ1-3, the complete variable domain is EPEVTQTPSHQVTQMGQEVILRCVPISNHLYFYWYRQILGQKVEFLVSFYNNEISEKSEIFDDQFSVERPDGSNFTLKIRSTKLEDSAMYFCASRASHTIYFGEGSWLTVV.

The chain links TRBV30 to TRBJ2-5, with 8 bases fitting TRBD2. This CDR3 has 14 amino acids. V shed 5 bases and J 5 bases; nucleotides not matched to a gene: 10. Germline CDR1 reads GTSNPN; CDR2 reads SVGIG (reference sequence). In nucleotides, the CDR3 is TGTGCCTGGGCTCCCGGACTAGCTTCGGAGACCCAGTACTTC. Translated: CAWAPGLASETQYF.

The chain uses TRBV2 and TRBJ2-3; weak D call: TRBD1 (5 bases). CDR1 is SNHLY, CDR2 FYNNEI, per germline. CDR3 size: 14 residues. The V end lost 4 bases, the J end lost 5 bases, and 13 bases lay between the germline ends. The CDR3 DNA is TGTGCCAGCAGTGGGGTGGGGCCGATAGATACGCAGTATTTT. Translating gives CASSGVGPIDTQYF.